The 25 T cell receptor beta chains in this list originate from one sample, sequenced in a study of cytomegalovirus exposure and HLA in healthy donors. The data were produced by immunoSEQ multiplex PCR, yet TCRdb's version contains in-frame clones alone and is incomplete. In the table there are under 250,000 clones, approximately 87% of which are singletons. What was sequenced was PBMCs. Every receptor here comes from a woman between 18 and 29 years old in good health and CMV-seronegative.

This clone has just a few counts. Here the CDR3 DNA reads TGCGCCAGCAGTGATACGGCTAGCGGGAGTGGCGAGCAGTACTTC. It encodes CASSDTASGSGEQYF. This chain links TRBV10-1 with TRBJ2-7; TRBD2 aligns across 10 bases. The CDR3 sequence is 15 residues long. V lost 3 bases and J lost 6; bases outside the gene matches: 8. Germline V lookup: CDR1 WNHNN, CDR2 SYGVQD (reference sequence).

Here the CDR3 DNA reads TGTGCCAGCAGCTTTCGGACAGGGTTGGCCGAGCAGTACTTC. Amino acid sequence: CASSFRTGLAEQYF. This rearrangement joins TRBV7-9 to TRBJ2-7; 8 bases align to TRBD1. Looked up from germline, CDR1 is SEHNR and CDR2 is FQNEAQ (reference sequence). Trimming cost V 3 bases and J 6 bases; bases outside gene matches: 7. The CDR3 has 14 amino acids.

The chain recombines TRBV7-3 with TRBJ2-2; D gene ambiguous. The CDR3 covers 14 residues. The V and J ends lost 1 base and 2 bases respectively, with 5 bases between them. The V gene's germline CDR1 is SGHTA and CDR2 FQGTGA. The CDR3 DNA is TGTGCCAGCAGCTTAATTGACAACACCGGGGAGCTGTTTTTT. Protein: CASSLIDNTGELFF.

The rearrangement uses TRBV27 and TRBJ2-1; a possible D gene is TRBD1 (5 bases). The V and J ends lost 4 bases and 0 bases respectively, with 13 bases between them. CDR3 length: 16 amino acids. The germline CDR1 and CDR2 sequences are MNHEY and SMNVEV (reference sequence). The CDR3 bases are TGTGCCAGCAGTTCTAGGGGTTTAAGCTCCTACAATGAGCAGTTCTTC. Protein product: CASSSRGLSSYNEQFF.

The chain uses TRBV9 and TRBJ1-3, with D possibly being TRBD1 (5 bases). The CDR3 is 18 amino acids. V was pared by 4 bases and J by 0 bases, with 20 bases between. The germline CDR1 and CDR2 sequences are SGDLS and YYNGEE. The CDR3: CASSPYGGLESSGNTIYF. The CDR3 nucleotides read TGTGCCAGCAGCCCCTACGGGGGACTTGAAAGCTCTGGAAACACCATATATTTT.

V usage is TRBV6-5 and J usage is TRBJ2-1, with TRBD2 matching 8 bases. The CDR3 runs 14 residues. CDR1 is MNHEY, CDR2 SVGAGI, per germline. J was trimmed by 7 bases and V by 4 bases; bases with no gene match: 6. The CDR3 spells CASSWSGSRNEQFF. The CDR3 DNA is TGTGCCAGCAGTTGGAGCGGGAGTAGGAATGAGCAGTTCTTC.

This sequence joins TRBV7-3 and TRBJ2-1; D tentatively reads TRBD1 or TRBD2 (6 bases each). The CDR3 is 15 amino acids. The V end lost 5 bases, the J end lost 3 bases, and 14 bases lay between the germline ends. The germline V gene has CDR1 SGHTA and CDR2 FQGTGA. The CDR3 nucleotides read TGTGCCAGCAGCATCGGTAAGGGGGGCTACAATGAGCAGTTCTTC. Amino acid sequence: CASSIGKGGYNEQFF.

The rearrangement uses TRBV6-5 and TRBJ1-2; D is ambiguous. The CDR3 is 13 residues long. Trimming removed 7 bases at V and 4 bases at J, with 13 bases between. CDR1 and CDR2 from the germline V gene are MNHEY and SVGAGI. This chain's CDR3 is CASTPTGSYGYTF. The CDR3, as DNA: TGTGCCAGCACCCCCACGGGGTCCTATGGCTACACCTTC.

The V and J genes are TRBV5-1 and TRBJ2-7, with D perhaps assigned TRBD1 or TRBD2 (5 bases each). V shed 4 bases and J shed 5 bases, with 13 bases lying between them. CDR1 and CDR2 (germline): SGHRS, YFSETQ. The CDR3 sequence is 13 residues long. In nucleotides, the CDR3 is TGCGCCAGCAGCCGGGGACGGGCGGACGAGCAGTACTTC. Protein: CASSRGRADEQYF. Full variable domain (rest looked up from reference TRBV5-1 and TRBJ2-7): KAGVTQTPRYLIKTRGQQVTLSCSPISGHRSVSWYQQTPGQGLQFLFEYFSETQRNKGNFPGRFSGRQFSNSRSEMNVSTLELGDSALYLCASSRGRADEQYFGPGTRLTVT.

The chain carries TRBV5-1 and TRBJ1-2; tentatively, D is TRBD1 (5 bases). The ends were cut back, 3 bases at V and 4 bases at J, with 10 bases in the middle. CDR3 size: 13 residues. Per the germline V gene, CDR1 is SGHRS and CDR2 is YFSETQ. CDR3 coding DNA: TGCGCCAGCAGCTCCGACAGCTTCTATGGCTACACCTTC. This encodes CASSSDSFYGYTF.

The chain joins TRBV9 to TRBJ1-5, with D maybe TRBD1 (5 bases). CDR1 SGDLS and CDR2 YYNGEE come from the germline V gene. The CDR3 is made up of 16 amino acids. Deletions cut 0 bases from V and 2 bases from J, with 12 bases between. The CDR3 DNA reads as TGTGCCAGCAGCGTAGGCGAGGGGAAGGGCAATCAGCCCCAGCATTTT. This gives the protein CASSVGEGKGNQPQHF. The full variable domain, with the rest looked up from reference TRBV9 and TRBJ1-5, is DSGVTQTPKHLITATGQRVTLRCSPRSGDLSVYWYQQSLDQGLQFLIQYYNGEERAKGNILERFSAQQFPDLHSELNLSSLELGDSALYFCASSVGEGKGNQPQHFGDGTRLSIL.

This chain joins TRBV29-1 and TRBJ2-2; tentatively, D is TRBD2 (5 bases). CDR3 length: 11 amino acids. Trimming took 7 bases from V and 6 from J, leaving 9 bases between them. Germline-derived CDR1 and CDR2 are SQVTM and ANQGSEA. In DNA, the CDR3 is TGCAGCGCCCAACTAGCCGGGGAGCTGTTTTTT. Translation: CSAQLAGELFF.

V usage is TRBV5-1 and J usage is TRBJ2-2; 10 positions match TRBD1. From germline, CDR1 is SGHRS and CDR2 YFSETQ. V gave up 4 bases and J gave up 9 bases; unmatched junction bases: 6. The CDR3 runs 14 residues. CDR3 bases: TGCGCCAGCAGCGCGGGGACAGGGGACAGGGAGCTGTTTTTT. Amino acids: CASSAGTGDRELFF.

The rearrangement links TRBV28 to TRBJ2-3; D is unresolved. CDR1 MDHEN and CDR2 SYDVKM come from the germline V gene. The CDR3 runs to 13 residues. V was shortened by 2 bases and J by 4 bases, with 7 bases between the two germline ends. CDR3 in amino acids: CASSLLRPDTQYF. CDR3 sequence (DNA): TGTGCCAGCAGTTTACTCCGCCCAGATACGCAGTATTTT.

The chain joins TRBV6-5 to TRBJ2-2, with D unresolved. CDR1 MNHEY and CDR2 SVGAGI come from the germline V gene. The CDR3 runs 15 residues. V was shortened by 4 bases and J by 1 base, with 10 bases between the two germline ends. CDR3 DNA: TGTGCCAGCAGTTGGGCCAGAATGAACACCGGGGAGCTGTTTTTT. Translation gives CASSWARMNTGELFF.

This chain joins TRBV4-1 and TRBJ2-1; TRBD2 matches at 8 bases. The CDR3 spans 14 residues. Trimming cost V 4 bases and J 8 bases; bases outside gene matches: 7. Germline values: CDR1 MGHRA, CDR2 YSYEKL. In DNA form, the CDR3 reads TGCGCCAGCAGCCGCGGACTAGCTCAGTATGAGCAGTTCTTC. Its protein product is CASSRGLAQYEQFF.

A single count supports this clone. The chain has TRBV27 and TRBJ1-5; no clear D. The CDR3 consists of 14 residues. V lost 4 bases and J 1 base, leaving 8 bases between the germline ends. The germline CDR1 and CDR2 sequences are MNHEY and SMNVEV (reference sequence). DNA for the CDR3: TGTGCCAGCAGTTCGGGTATGAGCAATCAGCCCCAGCATTTT. It translates to CASSSGMSNQPQHF.

J is TRBJ2-2 and V is TRBV6-1, with a possible D match to TRBD1 (5 bases). The CDR3 totals 14 residues. Trimming stripped 4 bases from V and 4 bases from J, with 10 bases between. CDR1 and CDR2 from the germline V gene are MNHNS and SASEGT. DNA of the CDR3: TGTGCCAGCAGTGTCCTGGGGCCCACCGGGGAGCTGTTTTTT. It is translated as CASSVLGPTGELFF.

This chain uses TRBV2 with TRBJ1-3, with D possibly matching TRBD1 (5 bases). Germline V gene sequence: CDR1 SNHLY, CDR2 FYNNEI. The CDR3 runs 14 residues. Trimming cost V 5 bases and J 7 bases, with 15 bases left between them. CDR3 sequence reads: CASSYGQGGNTIYF. The CDR3 coding sequence is TGTGCCAGCAGTTATGGACAAGGAGGGAACACCATATATTTT.

The chain carries TRBV28 and TRBJ1-5; tentative D call: TRBD1 (6 bases). Per germline, CDR1 MDHEN and CDR2 SYDVKM. Trimming removed 5 bases from V and 0 bases from J, with 11 bases in between. The CDR3 runs to 15 residues. The CDR3 coding sequence is TGTGCCAGCAGTCGGACAGCCTATAGCAATCAGCCCCAGCATTTT. It yields the protein CASSRTAYSNQPQHF.

CDR3 in DNA: TGTGCCAGCGGAGTCTACAATGAGCAGTTCTTC. Residues: CASGVYNEQFF. V gene TRBV7-9 combines with J gene TRBJ2-1; D is uncertain. Germline V gives CDR1 SEHNR, CDR2 FQNEAQ (reference sequence). V was shortened by 8 bases and J by 3 bases, with 5 bases between the two germline ends. The CDR3 is 11 residues long. Looking up the rest from reference TRBV7-9 and TRBJ2-1 gives the full variable domain: DTGVSQNPRHKITKRGQNVTFRCDPISEHNRLYWYRQTLGQGPEFLTYFQNEAQLEKSRLLSDRFSAERPKGSFSTLEIQRTEQGDSAMYLCASGVYNEQFFGPGTRLTVL.

The chain couples TRBV9 to TRBJ2-7; D may be TRBD1 or TRBD2 (6 bases each). Trimming took 2 bases from V and 2 from J, leaving 17 bases between them. Germline lookup yields CDR1 SGDLS and CDR2 YYNGEE. The CDR3 sequence is 16 residues long. The CDR3, as DNA: TGTGCCAGCAGCGTGTCGGACTACCAGGGGACCTACGAGCAGTACTTC. It codes for CASSVSDYQGTYEQYF. The variable domain in full, with the rest retrieved from reference TRBV9 and TRBJ2-7, is DSGVTQTPKHLITATGQRVTLRCSPRSGDLSVYWYQQSLDQGLQFLIQYYNGEERAKGNILERFSAQQFPDLHSELNLSSLELGDSALYFCASSVSDYQGTYEQYFGPGTRLTVT.

The chain uses TRBV30 and TRBJ1-1; 9 bases match TRBD1. Germline trimming cut 6 bases from V and 5 bases from J; bases unmatched to any gene: 7. The CDR3 is 13 amino acids. CDR1 and CDR2 from the germline V gene are GTSNPN and SVGIG (reference sequence). CDR3 coding DNA: TGTGCCTGTTGCTACAGGGGGCCAACTGAAGCTTTCTTT. Translating gives CACCYRGPTEAFF.

The rearrangement joins TRBV9 to TRBJ2-2; D is possibly TRBD1 (6 bases). Germline values: CDR1 SGDLS, CDR2 YYNGEE. Between the trimmed V and J ends, which lost 0 bases and 4 bases, there was a span of 10 bases. The CDR3 length is 15 residues. CDR3 amino acids: CASSVAGVATGELFF. Here the CDR3 DNA reads TGTGCCAGCAGCGTAGCAGGGGTTGCCACCGGGGAGCTGTTTTTT.

The chain employs TRBV19 and TRBJ2-3; D assignment may be TRBD1 or TRBD2 (5 bases each). Germline values: CDR1 LNHDA, CDR2 SQIVND (reference sequence). CDR3 length equals 13 residues. V dropped 2 bases and J dropped 6 bases, with 9 bases sitting between them. Written as DNA, the CDR3 is TGTGCCAGTAGTATACTCTGGGGGGATACGCAGTATTTT. Translating gives CASSILWGDTQYF. Combining the CDR3 with reference TRBV19 and TRBJ2-3 gives the whole variable domain DGGITQSPKYLFRKEGQNVTLSCEQNLNHDAMYWYRQDPGQGLRLIYYSQIVNDFQKGDIAEGYSVSREKKESFPLTVTSAQKNPTAFYLCASSILWGDTQYFGPGTRLTVL.